This TCR beta chain was obtained from a study of cytomegalovirus exposure and HLA in healthy donors. In the study overall: HLA-typed donors contributed 65 million to 95 million unique TCRs, which were held in an early data release.

Amplification used 60 Vbeta primers and 13 Jbeta primers. Sequenced by immunoSEQ multiplex PCR; TCRdb stores in-frame clones only, minus some. The table records about 120,000 clones, about 74% of them present only once. Germline V CDR1 and CDR2: SEHNR, FQNEAQ (reference sequence). There are 12 residues in the CDR3. Findings and limits, study-wide: Researchers reported from a later analysis that most CMV-associated TCR beta chains appeared HLA-restricted. Common viral pathogens (according to a later analysis) appeared linked to several of the most significant clusters. In a later analysis, across HLA loci, associated TCR counts were highest for DRB1, lowest for HLA-C.

Points on this clone: The antigen remains unidentified. One end of the junction does not line up with germline, which may come from a read error.

This chain joins TRBV7-9 and TRBJ1-2; TRBD1 agrees at 7 bases. This TCR came from a female donor in good health and CMV-seronegative. Source material: PBMCs. CDR3 nucleotide sequence: TGTTCCAGCAGGGGGGCGAACTATGGCTACACCTTC. Its translation: CSSRGANYGYTF.